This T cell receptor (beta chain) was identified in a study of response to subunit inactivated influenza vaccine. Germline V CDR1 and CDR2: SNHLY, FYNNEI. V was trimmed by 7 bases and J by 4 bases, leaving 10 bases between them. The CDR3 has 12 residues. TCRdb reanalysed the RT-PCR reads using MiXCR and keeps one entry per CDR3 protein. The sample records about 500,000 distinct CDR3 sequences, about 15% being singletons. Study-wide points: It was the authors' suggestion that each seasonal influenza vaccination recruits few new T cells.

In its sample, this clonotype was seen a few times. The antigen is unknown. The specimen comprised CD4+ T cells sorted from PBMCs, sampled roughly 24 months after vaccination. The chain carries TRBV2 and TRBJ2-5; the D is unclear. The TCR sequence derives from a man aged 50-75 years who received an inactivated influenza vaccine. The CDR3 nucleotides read TGTGCCAGCAAGGGCTCGGGAGAGACCCAGTACTTC. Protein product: CASKGSGETQYF.